The next 9 T cell receptor beta chains were all read from a single sample in a study of control samples from healthy donors and cancer patients. TCRdb's table, derived via immunoSEQ multiplex PCR, lists solely in-frame clones and lacks some. The sample holds roughly 49,000 clones, around 94% seen once. Sequencing was done on a sample of PBMCs. The receptors were sampled from a man aged 30-40 years with colorectal cancer.

This rearrangement joins TRBV30 to TRBJ2-7, with 9 positions matching TRBD1. The germline V gene has CDR1 GTSNPN and CDR2 SVGIG (reference sequence). This CDR3 spans 11 amino acids. CDR3 DNA sequence: TGTGCATTGGGACAGGGTAGCGAGCAGTACTTC. It encodes CALGQGSEQYF.

This clone was seen once. The genes are TRBV27 and TRBJ2-5, with 11 bases identical to TRBD2. CDR3 length: 15 amino acids. The germline V gene has CDR1 MNHEY and CDR2 SMNVEV (reference sequence). With 5 bases clipped from V and 6 bases from J, the junction kept 8 bases outside the gene matches. As DNA, the CDR3 is TGTGCCAGCAGTCCCCCGGGACTAGCGGTACAGACCCAGTACTTC. As protein: CASSPPGLAVQTQYF.

The gene calls are TRBV18 and TRBJ2-2, with 7 bases lining up with TRBD2. CDR3 length equals 16 residues. CDR1 and CDR2 (germline): KGHSH, LQKENI. V trimming: 6 bases; J trimming: 2 bases; junction bases outside the gene matches: 9. For the CDR3, the DNA is TGTGCCAGCTCGCAAAGCGGGACGGTAAACACCGGGGAGCTGTTTTTT. It translates to CASSQSGTVNTGELFF.

This clone was seen more than once but under ten times. This chain links TRBV20-1 with TRBJ1-2; unclear D gene. CDR1 is DFQATT, CDR2 SNEGSKA, per germline (reference sequence). V lost 6 bases and J lost 9, with 8 bases in between. The CDR3 sequence is 9 residues long. The CDR3: CSAQPRYTF. In DNA form, the CDR3 reads TGCAGTGCCCAACCCCGCTACACCTTC.

This clone was detected once. The chain uses TRBV4-3 and TRBJ1-1, with D unresolved. V lost 1 base, J lost 0 bases, and 9 bases lay in between. The CDR3 extends over 15 amino acids. Germline CDR1 is LGHNA and CDR2 is YSLEER. The CDR3 here is CASSQGVRLNTEAFF. CDR3 sequence (DNA): TGCGCCAGCAGCCAAGGGGTACGGTTGAACACTGAAGCTTTCTTT.

The chain links TRBV4-3 to TRBJ2-7, with a possible D match to TRBD2 (6 bases). Per germline, CDR1 LGHNA and CDR2 YSLEER. Deletions cut 4 bases from V and 1 base from J, with 11 bases between. The CDR3 spans 14 residues. In DNA, the CDR3 is TGCGCCAGCAGCCCCTCCCGGGGGTCCTACGAGCAGTACTTC. It yields the protein CASSPSRGSYEQYF.

This chain connects TRBV13 to TRBJ1-2; a weak D match, TRBD1 (5 bases). CDR3 length equals 13 residues. V lost 3 bases and J lost 4, with 9 bases in between. Germline loops: CDR1 PRHDT, CDR2 FYEKMQ (reference sequence). The CDR3 spells CASSLPGLYGYTF. The CDR3 DNA reads TGTGCCAGCAGCTTGCCGGGGCTCTATGGCTACACCTTC.

The chain couples TRBV14 to TRBJ2-3; 14 bases match TRBD2. Looked up from germline, CDR1 is SGHDN and CDR2 is FVKESK. V was clipped by 5 bases and J by 4 bases; unmatched bases: 5. The CDR3 loop spans 16 amino acids. The CDR3 here is CASSALTSGGADTQYF. In nucleotides, the CDR3 is TGTGCCAGCAGCGCCTTGACTAGCGGGGGGGCAGATACGCAGTATTTT.

This chain uses TRBV6-5 with TRBJ2-7; 8 bases are shared with TRBD1. Trimming at V came to 4 bases and at J to 5 bases, leaving 7 bases not matched to a gene. Per the germline V gene, CDR1 is MNHEY and CDR2 is SVGAGI. The CDR3 totals 14 residues. The CDR3 DNA sequence: TGTGCCAGCAGTTCCGGACAGGGAAGAAACGAGCAGTACTTC. This gives the protein CASSSGQGRNEQYF.